This is a list of T cell receptor beta chains from one sample in a study of CXCR3-negative and CXCR3-positive naive CD8 T cells. Each CDR3 protein gets one entry in TCRdb, which reprocessed the 5' RACE reads and gives no DNA. The sample data list around 130,000 distinct CDR3 sequences. The source material was naive CXCR3+ CD8+ T cells from blood. The receptors originated from a human donor in good health. Some clones in this sample may be carry-over from other donors' samples. Both conserved end residues are part of each CDR3.

v_gene	j_gene	CDR3aa
TRBV11-2	TRBJ2-7	CASSKFTAEQYF
TRBV28	TRBJ2-3	CASSLAIGSDTQYF
TRBV2	TRBJ2-1	CASSEVGNNEQFF
TRBV6-2/TRBV6-3	TRBJ1-1	CASSYLELNTEAFF
TRBV19	TRBJ2-5	CASSIVAGTLRETQYF
TRBV28	TRBJ2-7	CASSPLGPTAGYEQYF
TRBV5-1	TRBJ2-7	CASSGNSYEQYF
TRBV30	TRBJ2-1	CAWSGFGGGDYNEQFF
TRBV2	TRBJ2-3	CASRTGTSIWKNTDTQYF
TRBV7-9	TRBJ2-5	CASSPYEETQYF
TRBV3-1	TRBJ1-2	CASSSRSGVAYTF
TRBV6-6	TRBJ2-1	CASSYGRLADESSYNEQFF
TRBV4-2	TRBJ2-3	CASSQVLAGYTDTQYF
TRBV28	TRBJ2-1	CASNPPGGRPDEQFF
TRBV29-1	TRBJ2-3	CSVEEGQLADTQYF
TRBV29-1	TRBJ2-7	CSVDLWTGPTYEQYF
TRBV5-5	TRBJ2-1	CASSLEGDWGDEQFF
TRBV7-9	TRBJ1-1	CASSSGPDAEAFF
TRBV6-1	TRBJ2-7	CASSDAAASEQYF
TRBV11-2	TRBJ1-2	CASSLIGQAYGYTF
TRBV6-6	TRBJ2-7	CASSPSDGSYEQYF
TRBV29-1	TRBJ2-2	CSVEAGSLNTGELFF
TRBV7-2	TRBJ1-4	CASSSVGTGGDDEKLFF
TRBV5-1	TRBJ2-5	CASSLEGGGTQYF
TRBV5-1	TRBJ2-2	CASSLASSGGPDTGELFF
TRBV9	TRBJ1-2	CASSVGASLGGYTF
TRBV5-1	TRBJ1-1	CASRSSGSNTEAFF
TRBV7-3	TRBJ2-1	CASSPQRETYNEQFF
TRBV7-9	TRBJ2-7	CASSLPDSSYEQYF
TRBV7-3	TRBJ2-3	CASSLRAGGPADTQYF
TRBV2	TRBJ2-7	CASKGFENYEQYF
TRBV7-9	TRBJ1-2	CASSLTQESARGYTF
TRBV7-9	TRBJ2-7	CASSHQGQEQYF
TRBV6-6	TRBJ2-7	CASSYGSPAYEQYF
TRBV13	TRBJ1-1	CASSPRDPTEAFF
TRBV11-2	TRBJ1-1	CASSPLFGGDWNTEAFF
TRBV28	TRBJ1-5	CASSGRGASNQPQHF
TRBV28	TRBJ2-7	CASSLSLQLGGGYEQYF
TRBV29-1	TRBJ2-1	CSVELAGYNEQFF
TRBV9	TRBJ2-7	CASSAGSEQYF
TRBV27	TRBJ2-1	CASASRDSNYNEQFF
TRBV4-3	TRBJ2-2	CASSNTLAGYGELFF
TRBV29-1	TRBJ2-3	CSVATGTRTDTQYF
TRBV28	TRBJ2-7	CASSLFPGGASYEQYF
TRBV7-3	TRBJ2-7	CASSSTGGITDEQYF
TRBV13	TRBJ2-7	CASSPNGGGYEQYF